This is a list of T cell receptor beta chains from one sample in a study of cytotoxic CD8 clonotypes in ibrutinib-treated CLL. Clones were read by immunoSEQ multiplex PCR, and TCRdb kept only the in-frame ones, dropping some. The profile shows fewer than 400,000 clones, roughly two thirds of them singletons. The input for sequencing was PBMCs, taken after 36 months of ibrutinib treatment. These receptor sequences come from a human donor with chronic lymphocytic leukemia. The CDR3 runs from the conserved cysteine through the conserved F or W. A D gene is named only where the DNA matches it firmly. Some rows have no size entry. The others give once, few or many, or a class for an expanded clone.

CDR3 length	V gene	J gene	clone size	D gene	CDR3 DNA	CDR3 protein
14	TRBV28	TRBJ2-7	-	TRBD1	TGTGCCAGCAGGAGATATACAGGGGGCTACGAGCAGTACTTC	CASRRYTGGYEQYF
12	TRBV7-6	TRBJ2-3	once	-	TGTGCCAGCAGCTCCGGGTCAGATACGCAGTATTTT	CASSSGSDTQYF
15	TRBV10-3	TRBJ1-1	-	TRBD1	TGTGCCATCAGTGGGGACAGGGGGCACAACACTGAAGCTTTCTTT	CAISGDRGHNTEAFF
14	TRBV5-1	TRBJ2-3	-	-	TGCGCCAGCAGCTTGTTGTTAGGGACAGATACGCAGTATTTT	CASSLLLGTDTQYF
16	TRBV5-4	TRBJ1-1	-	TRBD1	TGTGCCAGCAGTACTCGGGGCAGGGGGTTGAACACTGAAGCTTTCTTT	CASSTRGRGLNTEAFF
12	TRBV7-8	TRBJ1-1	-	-	TGTGCCAGCAGCTTAGGGAGGGCTGAAGCTTTCTTT	CASSLGRAEAFF
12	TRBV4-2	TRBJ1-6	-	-	TGTGCCAGCAGCCAAGATGGGGGACCCCTCCACTTT	CASSQDGGPLHF
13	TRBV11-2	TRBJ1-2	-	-	TGTGCCAGCAGCTTAGGCCAGGGAGGTGGCTACACCTTC	CASSLGQGGGYTF
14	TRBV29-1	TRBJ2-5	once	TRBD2	TGCAGCATTTCACTAGCGGGAGCTCGTGAGACCCAGTACTTC	CSISLAGARETQYF
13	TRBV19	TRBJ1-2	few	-	TGTGCCAGTAGTTGGACGGGGCCCTATGGCTACACCTTC	CASSWTGPYGYTF
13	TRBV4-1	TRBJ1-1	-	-	TGCGCCAGCAGCCAAGGCGGGAACACTGAAGCTTTCTTT	CASSQGGNTEAFF
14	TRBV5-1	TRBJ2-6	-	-	TGCGCCAGCAGCTCGAGCTCTGGGGCCAACGTCCTGACTTTC	CASSSSSGANVLTF
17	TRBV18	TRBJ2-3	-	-	TGTGCCAGCTCTCATACTAACAGGTTTTCTAGCACAGATACGCAGTATTTT	CASSHTNRFSSTDTQYF
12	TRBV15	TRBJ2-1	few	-	TGTGCCACCAGCAGACCATACAATGAGCAGTTCTTC	CATSRPYNEQFF